The 25 T cell receptor beta chains given below trace back to one sample, sequenced in a study of a mutant IDH1 vaccine in newly diagnosed glioma. Measured with immunoSEQ multiplex PCR; TCRdb has only the in-frame clones, and not every one. Of approximately 50,000 clones listed, roughly 73% were seen once; the top ten hold around 5.3%. Antigens of these TCRs are unknown. This sample's time point: week 5, during vaccination. A single vaccine dose contained 300 ug of mutant IDH1 20-mer peptide, and topical imiquimod was used with it. The sample was PBMCs, taken from a glioma patient whose treatment included an IDH1 peptide vaccine. The receptor source for this set is a man between 50 and 59 years old with glioma.

This sequence joins TRBV19 and TRBJ2-3; 13 bases fit TRBD2. CDR1 is LNHDA and CDR2 is SQIVND in the germline V gene (reference sequence). This CDR3 spans 18 amino acids. V shed 5 bases and J 0 bases; nucleotides not matched to a gene: 8. Here the CDR3 reads CASSGGTSGTPSTDTQYF. CDR3 DNA: TGTGCCAGTAGTGGGGGGACTAGCGGGACCCCTAGCACAGATACGCAGTATTTT. The variable domain in full, with the rest retrieved from reference TRBV19 and TRBJ2-3, is DGGITQSPKYLFRKEGQNVTLSCEQNLNHDAMYWYRQDPGQGLRLIYYSQIVNDFQKGDIAEGYSVSREKKESFPLTVTSAQKNPTAFYLCASSGGTSGTPSTDTQYFGPGTRLTVL.

The rearrangement joins TRBV28 to TRBJ2-3, with TRBD2 identical over 7 bases. The CDR3 totals 15 residues. V was pared by 10 bases and J by 0 bases, with 10 bases of the junction left unmatched. The germline V gene encodes CDR1 MDHEN and CDR2 SYDVKM. CDR3 region: CATFSGGASTDTQYF. The DNA for the CDR3 is TGTGCCACCTTTTCGGGGGGAGCTAGCACAGATACGCAGTATTTT. The variable domain in full, with the rest retrieved from reference TRBV28 and TRBJ2-3, is DVKVTQSSRYLVKRTGEKVFLECVQDMDHENMFWYRQDPGLGLRLIYFSYDVKMKEKGDIPEGYSVSREKKERFSLILESASTNQTSMYLCATFSGGASTDTQYFGPGTRLTVL.

The chain has TRBV10-3 and TRBJ2-3; 10 bases are shared with TRBD1. Germline V CDR1 and CDR2: ENHRY, SYGVKD. This CDR3 comprises 15 residues. J lost 3 bases, V lost 6 bases, and 6 bases had no gene match. The CDR3 nucleotides are TGTGCCATCAGGTCCGGACAGGGGGGGACAGATACGCAGTATTTT. Translated: CAIRSGQGGTDTQYF.

The chain couples TRBV7-9 to TRBJ2-1, with D possibly matching TRBD1 (6 bases). From germline, CDR1 is SEHNR and CDR2 FQNEAQ (reference sequence). The CDR3 has 14 amino acids. V dropped 7 bases and J dropped 6 bases, with 16 bases sitting between them. CDR3 bases: TGTGCCAGCAAGCAGGGGCAGGGGACCAATGAGCAGTTCTTC. Its translation is CASKQGQGTNEQFF.

V and J are TRBV25-1 and TRBJ1-3, with TRBD1 matching over 7 bases. V lost 2 bases, J lost 3 bases, and 10 bases stayed unmatched. CDR3 length: 17 amino acids. Germline CDR1 is MGHDK and CDR2 is SYGVNS. CDR3: CASSELRQGGSGNTIYF. CDR3 DNA: TGTGCCAGCAGTGAACTCCGACAGGGAGGGAGTGGAAACACCATATATTTT. The variable domain in full, with the rest retrieved from reference TRBV25-1 and TRBJ1-3, is EADIYQTPRYLVIGTGKKITLECSQTMGHDKMYWYQQDPGMELHLIHYSYGVNSTEKGDLSSESTVSRIRTEHFPLTLESARPSHTSQYLCASSELRQGGSGNTIYFGEGSWLTVV.

V usage is TRBV14 and J usage is TRBJ2-7, with a weak D call TRBD2 (5 bases). Between the trimmed V and J ends, which lost 0 bases and 4 bases, there was a span of 13 bases. From germline, CDR1 is SGHDN and CDR2 FVKESK. The CDR3 is 15 residues long. The CDR3 sequence is CASSQDPTGRYEQYF. The CDR3 DNA sequence: TGTGCCAGCAGCCAAGATCCGACGGGAAGGTACGAGCAGTACTTC.

The gene calls are TRBV5-5 and TRBJ2-1; no clear D gene. V was pared by 5 bases and J by 0 bases, with 6 bases between. The CDR3 runs 13 residues. Germline CDR1 reads SGHKS; CDR2 reads YYEKEE (reference sequence). The CDR3 reads CASSLDSYNEQFF. CDR3 nucleotides: TGTGCCAGCAGTCTAGACTCCTACAATGAGCAGTTCTTC.

This chain links TRBV4-3 with TRBJ2-2, with TRBD1 identical over 9 bases. The germline V gene encodes CDR1 LGHNA and CDR2 YSLEER. There are 16 residues in the CDR3. Trimming took 1 base from V and 8 from J; bases not matched to a gene: 8. CDR3 DNA: TGCGCCAGCAGCCAAGGGCAAAGGGACAGGGCTGGGGAGCTGTTTTTT. It is translated as CASSQGQRDRAGELFF.

The chain recombines TRBV10-3 with TRBJ1-2; D is perhaps TRBD1 (5 bases). V was pared by 3 bases and J by 5 bases, with 7 bases between. Germline values: CDR1 ENHRY, CDR2 SYGVKD. The CDR3 extends over 12 amino acids. Here the CDR3 reads CAISERGYGYTF. CDR3 nucleotide sequence: TGTGCCATCAGTGAAAGGGGATATGGCTACACCTTC.

CDR3 loop: CAWSVGGETQYF. The DNA of the CDR3 is TGTGCCTGGAGTGTTGGCGGGGAGACCCAGTACTTC. V usage is TRBV30 and J usage is TRBJ2-5; D may be TRBD2 (5 bases). With 0 bases removed from V and 5 bases from J, the gap between germline ends came to 7 bases. This CDR3 spans 12 amino acids. CDR1 GTSNPN and CDR2 SVGIG come from the germline V gene (reference sequence).

V is TRBV2 and J is TRBJ1-1; 7 bases fit TRBD1. This CDR3 is built from 16 residues. CDR1 and CDR2 from the germline V gene are SNHLY and FYNNEI. The V segment lost 6 bases and the J segment 1 base; nucleotides outside the gene matches: 11. CDR3 in DNA: TGTGCCAGCAGGGCGGGATGGCAGGGGGGGAACACTGAAGCTTTCTTT. Translation: CASRAGWQGGNTEAFF.

J is TRBJ2-5 and V is TRBV19, with 8 bases identical to TRBD1. The CDR3 consists of 13 residues. The trim removed 5 bases at V and 5 bases at J, leaving 4 bases unmatched. Germline CDR1 reads LNHDA; CDR2 reads SQIVND (reference sequence). CDR3 residues: CASSDRGRETQYF. For the CDR3, the DNA is TGTGCCAGTAGTGACAGGGGCAGGGAGACCCAGTACTTC.

Written as DNA, the CDR3 is TGTGCCAGCAGGGGGGTTATGAATTCACCCCTCCACTTT. Its protein is CASRGVMNSPLHF. The V call is TRBV6-5, the J call TRBJ1-6; D might be TRBD1 (5 bases). Germline V gene sequence: CDR1 MNHEY, CDR2 SVGAGI. This CDR3 comprises 13 residues. The ends were cut back, 6 bases at V and 7 bases at J, with 10 bases in the middle.

This clone was detected once. V gene TRBV25-1 combines with J gene TRBJ2-2, with D unresolved. The length of the CDR3 is 17 residues. Germline CDR1 and CDR2: MGHDK and SYGVNS. Deletions cut 6 bases from V and 1 base from J, with 18 bases between. CDR3 protein: CASSSSFEDLNTGELFF. The CDR3 DNA sequence: TGTGCCAGCAGCTCTTCGTTTGAGGACCTGAACACCGGGGAGCTGTTTTTT.

The chain employs TRBV9 and TRBJ2-7, with TRBD1 matching over 9 bases. V shed 3 bases and J 3 bases; nucleotides not matched to a gene: 7. Germline values: CDR1 SGDLS, CDR2 YYNGEE. This CDR3 comprises 15 residues. This chain's CDR3 is CASSAAGTGIYEQYF. The CDR3 coding sequence is TGTGCCAGCAGCGCCGCCGGGACAGGGATCTACGAGCAGTACTTC.

This clone has just a few counts. The chain recombines TRBV4-1 with TRBJ1-1, with D tentatively TRBD1 (5 bases). Germline CDR1 is MGHRA and CDR2 is YSYEKL. The CDR3 is 14 amino acids. Trimming took 0 bases from V and 6 from J, leaving 11 bases between them. The CDR3 loop is CASSQDWGLPEAFF. CDR3 in DNA: TGCGCCAGCAGCCAAGATTGGGGCTTGCCTGAAGCTTTCTTT.

The chain has TRBV2 and TRBJ1-4; possibly TRBD1 for D (6 bases). The CDR3 spans 15 residues. Trimming left V 4 bases short and J 3 bases short, with 12 bases between. The germline V gene encodes CDR1 SNHLY and CDR2 FYNNEI. The CDR3 DNA sequence: TGTGCCAGCAGTGGGGGACACAGGTCTAATGAAAAACTGTTTTTT. Its protein is CASSGGHRSNEKLFF.

This clone occurred once. This chain uses TRBV29-1 with TRBJ2-7; 15 bases are a match to TRBD2. J gave up 4 bases and V 8 bases, and 12 bases lay outside the gene matches. Per the germline V gene, CDR1 is SQVTM and CDR2 is ANQGSEA. The CDR3 sequence is 16 residues long. The CDR3 region is CSPGTSGGRVSYEQYF. The CDR3 DNA is TGCAGCCCTGGGACTAGCGGGGGGCGGGTGTCGTACGAGCAGTACTTC.

The chain uses TRBV6-1 and TRBJ2-1, with 10 bases lining up with TRBD2. Trimming at V came to 6 bases and at J to 10 bases, leaving 9 bases not matched to a gene. The germline V gene encodes CDR1 MNHNS and CDR2 SASEGT. The CDR3 loop spans 14 amino acids. The CDR3 sequence: CASSVSGGIREQFF. The CDR3 bases are TGTGCCAGCAGCGTTAGCGGGGGGATCCGGGAGCAGTTCTTC.

The chain carries TRBV7-9 and TRBJ2-2; 12 bases agree with TRBD1. The germline gives CDR1 SEHNR, CDR2 FQNEAQ (reference sequence). The trim removed 6 bases at V and 4 bases at J, leaving 6 bases unmatched. CDR3 length equals 16 residues. Here the CDR3 reads CASRTGQGAGTGELFF. The CDR3 DNA reads as TGTGCCAGCAGGACGGGACAGGGGGCCGGCACCGGGGAGCTGTTTTTT. The full variable domain, completed using reference TRBV7-9 and TRBJ2-2, is DTGVSQNPRHKITKRGQNVTFRCDPISEHNRLYWYRQTLGQGPEFLTYFQNEAQLEKSRLLSDRFSAERPKGSFSTLEIQRTEQGDSAMYLCASRTGQGAGTGELFFGEGSRLTVL.

This chain connects TRBV5-5 to TRBJ1-3, with 10 bases aligning to TRBD1. CDR3 length equals 15 residues. V shed 4 bases and J 3 bases; nucleotides not matched to a gene: 4. Per germline, CDR1 SGHKS and CDR2 YYEKEE (reference sequence). As DNA, the CDR3 is TGTGCCAGCAGCCGACAGGGGGCGAGTGGAAACACCATATATTTT. This gives the protein CASSRQGASGNTIYF.

The gene calls are TRBV5-1 and TRBJ2-2; D remains unclear. Between the trimmed V and J ends, which lost 1 base and 4 bases, there was a span of 8 bases. The CDR3 length is 14 residues. CDR1 is SGHRS, CDR2 YFSETQ, per germline. In nucleotides, the CDR3 is TGCGCCAGCAGCTTGAGCGTGACCACCGGGGAGCTGTTTTTT. Encoded protein: CASSLSVTTGELFF. Looking up the rest from reference TRBV5-1 and TRBJ2-2 gives the full variable domain: KAGVTQTPRYLIKTRGQQVTLSCSPISGHRSVSWYQQTPGQGLQFLFEYFSETQRNKGNFPGRFSGRQFSNSRSEMNVSTLELGDSALYLCASSLSVTTGELFFGEGSRLTVL.

The genes are TRBV5-1 and TRBJ1-1; weak D call: TRBD1 (5 bases). This CDR3 contains 14 residues. Trimming took off 0 bases at V and 1 base at J, with 7 bases between the two ends. The germline V gene has CDR1 SGHRS and CDR2 YFSETQ. The CDR3 loop is CASSLGGTNTEAFF. In nucleotides, the CDR3 is TGCGCCAGCAGCTTGGGAGGGACGAACACTGAAGCTTTCTTT.

The chain is built from TRBV6-5 and TRBJ2-1; D might be TRBD1 (6 bases). This CDR3 is built from 15 residues. V lost 2 bases to trimming and J lost 4 bases, with 12 bases between them. Germline V gives CDR1 MNHEY, CDR2 SVGAGI. The CDR3 spells CASSYPGQIYNEQFF. The CDR3 DNA sequence: TGTGCCAGCAGTTACCCCGGACAGATATACAATGAGCAGTTCTTC.

This clone has a handful of counts. This chain uses TRBV19 with TRBJ1-5; TRBD1 aligns across 8 bases. Trimming removed 6 bases from V and 7 bases from J; junction bases left unmatched: 5. This CDR3 spans 13 amino acids. Germline CDR1 is LNHDA and CDR2 is SQIVND (reference sequence). The CDR3 reads CASSGQGGQPQHF. As DNA, the CDR3 is TGTGCCAGTAGCGGACAGGGTGGCCAGCCCCAGCATTTT.